The 10 T cell receptor beta chains reported below all come from one sample, sequenced in a study of blood T cell repertoires in COVID-19. Assay used: immunoSEQ multiplex PCR; TCRdb lists only in-frame clones, some missing. The sample lists roughly 50,000 clones, more than 75% seen once, with approximately 6% in the top ten. Sequenced: peripheral blood. The receptors come from a woman aged 55-70 years with acute or convalescent COVID-19.

The gene calls are TRBV2 and TRBJ2-6; 7 bases align to TRBD1. The V gene end was trimmed by 8 bases and the J gene end by 7 bases; junction bases not matched to a gene: 8. CDR1 is SNHLY, CDR2 FYNNEI, per germline. The CDR3 is 14 amino acids. Here the CDR3 reads CASFRQGRANVLTF. CDR3 in DNA: TGTGCCAGCTTTAGACAGGGACGAGCCAACGTCCTGACTTTC.

J is TRBJ2-2 and V is TRBV7-3, with 13 bases that match TRBD2. V lost 6 bases to trimming and J lost 5 bases; unmatched junction nucleotides: 3. The CDR3 has 15 residues. CDR1 is SGHTA and CDR2 is FQGTGA in the germline V gene. CDR3: CASRGTSGETGELFF. CDR3 in DNA: TGTGCCAGCAGGGGGACTAGCGGGGAGACCGGGGAGCTGTTTTTT.

The V gene is TRBV6-5, the J gene TRBJ1-1; D perhaps matches TRBD1 (6 bases). V lost 2 bases and J 1 base, leaving 14 bases between the germline ends. The V gene's germline CDR1 is MNHEY and CDR2 SVGAGI. The CDR3 is 16 residues long. The CDR3 spells CASSYLRGRSNTEAFF. The CDR3 region has the DNA TGTGCCAGCAGTTACCTCAGGGGTCGCTCGAACACTGAAGCTTTCTTT.

The chain recombines TRBV27 with TRBJ2-7; 8 bases are shared with TRBD1. Germline-derived CDR1 and CDR2 are MNHEY and SMNVEV (reference sequence). The CDR3 sequence is 15 residues long. The J segment lost 3 bases and the V segment lost 8 bases, leaving 12 bases of the junction unmatched. CDR3 region: CASGSGTGPIYEQYF. CDR3 in DNA: TGTGCCAGCGGTTCGGGGACAGGACCCATCTACGAGCAGTACTTC.

The rearrangement uses TRBV4-2 and TRBJ1-6, with 9 bases that match TRBD1. CDR1 is LGHNA, CDR2 YNFKEQ, per germline. The CDR3 length is 17 residues. The V and J ends lost 0 bases and 0 bases, in that order; junction bases with no gene match: 0. This CDR3 is CASSQETGGSYNSPLHF. CDR3 coding DNA: TGTGCCAGCAGCCAAGAGACAGGGGGCTCCTATAATTCACCCCTCCACTTT.

The chain joins TRBV6-4 to TRBJ2-1; 7 bases match TRBD2. CDR1 MRHNA and CDR2 SNTAGT come from the germline V gene. The CDR3 consists of 16 residues. V gave up 2 bases and J gave up 5 bases; unmatched junction bases: 9. The CDR3 coding sequence is TGTGCCAGCAGTGACGCCACGGGGGGAGGAAACAATGAGCAGTTCTTC. Translated: CASSDATGGGNNEQFF.

J is TRBJ2-7 and V is TRBV10-3; 10 bases agree with TRBD1. The germline V gene encodes CDR1 ENHRY and CDR2 SYGVKD. The V segment lost 3 bases and the J segment 2 bases; nucleotides outside the gene matches: 4. The CDR3 consists of 15 residues. The CDR3 nucleotides are TGTGCCATCAGTGAACAAGGACAGGGGGCCTACGAGCAGTACTTC. It yields the protein CAISEQGQGAYEQYF.

V usage is TRBV5-6 and J usage is TRBJ1-1, with TRBD1 as a possible D gene (5 bases). The CDR3 spans 11 residues. Deletions cut 7 bases from V and 7 bases from J, with 11 bases between. CDR1 is SGHDT and CDR2 is YYEEEE in the germline V gene. CDR3 DNA sequence: TGTGCCAGCGGGAGGGGCATTGAAGCTTTCTTT. This encodes CASGRGIEAFF.

The CDR3 here is CASRQDGAHHEQFF. The CDR3 DNA reads as TGCGCCAGCAGACAGGACGGAGCTCACCATGAGCAGTTCTTC. This chain connects TRBV4-3 to TRBJ2-1; tentatively, D is TRBD1 (5 bases). V gave up 6 bases and J gave up 8 bases, with 17 bases separating them. CDR1 is LGHNA and CDR2 is YSLEER in the germline V gene. This CDR3 is 14 amino acids long.

The rearrangement links TRBV20-1 to TRBJ1-5; D is uncertain. Between the trimmed V and J ends, which lost 3 bases and 2 bases, there was a span of 11 bases. Germline values: CDR1 DFQATT, CDR2 SNEGSKA (reference sequence). This CDR3 has 14 residues. CDR3 in amino acids: CSASPLSGNQPQHF. Here the CDR3 DNA reads TGCAGTGCTAGTCCTCTGTCCGGCAATCAGCCCCAGCATTTT.